The 27 T cell receptor beta chains presented below share a single source sample, sequenced in a study of cytomegalovirus exposure and HLA in healthy donors. The PCR was carried out with 60 Vbeta primers and 13 Jbeta primers. Here immunoSEQ multiplex PCR was the method, and the copy in TCRdb shows in-frame clones only, minus some. This repertoire shows 85,000 to 100,000 clones, roughly four fifths found once; its top ten account for 7.5% to 9.5%. Sequences were obtained from PBMCs. The receptors derive from a human donor in good health.

The chain couples TRBV7-9 to TRBJ2-4; TRBD1 aligns across 10 bases. V gave up 1 base and J gave up 0 bases; unmatched junction bases: 9. The V gene's germline CDR1 is SEHNR and CDR2 FQNEAQ (reference sequence). The CDR3 extends over 19 amino acids. The CDR3 DNA sequence: TGTGCCAGCAGCTTAGAACTGGGACAGGGGAGTTTAGCCAAAAACATTCAGTACTTC. It is translated as CASSLELGQGSLAKNIQYF.

The chain is built from TRBV5-6 and TRBJ2-1, with 10 bases fitting TRBD2. V was pared by 0 bases and J by 1 base, with 4 bases of the junction left unmatched. From germline, CDR1 is SGHDT and CDR2 YYEEEE. The CDR3 runs to 17 residues. The CDR3 is CASSLERGGLSYNEQFF. The CDR3 DNA sequence: TGTGCCAGCAGCTTGGAGCGGGGGGGCCTTTCCTACAATGAGCAGTTCTTC.

The CDR3 region has the DNA TGTGCCAGTAGTATACCGAGCGGGGGGGCGGGTAATGAGCAGTTCTTC. It yields the protein CASSIPSGGAGNEQFF. The chain has TRBV19 and TRBJ2-1; 10 bases match TRBD2. CDR3 length: 16 residues. CDR1 and CDR2 (germline): LNHDA, SQIVND (reference sequence). The V segment lost 2 bases and the J segment 7 bases; nucleotides outside the gene matches: 8.

The chain couples TRBV7-2 to TRBJ2-1; no firm D call. The V gene lost 4 bases and the J gene lost 9 bases, with 13 bases spanning the gap. Germline V lookup: CDR1 SGHTA, CDR2 FQGNSA. The CDR3 is 13 residues long. The CDR3 is CASSSQPRSEQFF. As DNA, the CDR3 is TGTGCCAGCAGCTCCCAACCTCGGAGTGAGCAGTTCTTC.

The V call is TRBV7-2, the J call TRBJ2-3; 8 positions agree with TRBD1. Trimming cost V 3 bases and J 3 bases; bases outside gene matches: 8. The germline gives CDR1 SGHTA, CDR2 FQGNSA. The CDR3 extends over 16 amino acids. The CDR3 DNA reads TGTGCCAGCAGCTTGCGCGAGACAGGGGATACAGATACGCAGTATTTT. Its translation is CASSLRETGDTDTQYF.

The chain carries TRBV7-8 and TRBJ1-3; D gene uncertain. The CDR3 is made up of 14 amino acids. Germline assignment: CDR1 SGHVS and CDR2 FQNEAQ. V was pared by 1 base and J by 3 bases, with 7 bases between. In DNA form, the CDR3 reads TGTGCCAGCAGCTTAGGCCCCAGTGGAAACACCATATATTTT. This gives the protein CASSLGPSGNTIYF. The whole variable domain, remainder taken from reference TRBV7-8 and TRBJ1-3, is GAGVSQSPRYKVAKRGQDVALRCDPISGHVSLFWYQQALGQGPEFLTYFQNEAQLDKSGLPSDRFFAERPEGSVSTLKIQRTQQEDSAVYLCASSLGPSGNTIYFGEGSWLTVV.

This chain joins TRBV6-1 and TRBJ2-3; D is uncertain. The CDR3 is 13 residues long. Germline V lookup: CDR1 MNHNS, CDR2 SASEGT. Trimming left V 5 bases short and J 2 bases short, with 8 bases between. This CDR3 reads CASSSGDTDTQYF. The DNA of the CDR3 is TGTGCCAGCAGTTCAGGTGACACAGATACGCAGTATTTT.

The rearrangement uses TRBV7-2 and TRBJ1-1; TRBD1 might be the D (5 bases). CDR1 and CDR2 (germline): SGHTA, FQGNSA. Deletions cut 3 bases from V and 1 base from J, with 12 bases between. The CDR3 contains 15 residues. This CDR3 is CASSFTGDWNTEAFF. The CDR3 DNA follows: TGTGCCAGCAGCTTCACGGGGGATTGGAACACTGAAGCTTTCTTT.

The DNA for the CDR3 is TGTGCCAGCTCACCCACCCCAGGCACCTACGAGCAGTACTTC. Its translation: CASSPTPGTYEQYF. The chain combines TRBV18 with TRBJ2-7; D remains unclear. CDR1 is KGHSH and CDR2 is LQKENI in the germline V gene. The CDR3 sequence is 14 residues long. Trimming left V 3 bases short and J 2 bases short, with 11 bases between.

The rearrangement joins TRBV4-1 to TRBJ2-7; D not certain. V lost 1 base, J lost 1 base, and 11 bases lay in between. Germline CDR1 and CDR2: MGHRA and YSYEKL. This CDR3 spans 15 amino acids. CDR3 amino acids: CASSQGQQVSYEQYF. In DNA, the CDR3 is TGCGCCAGCAGCCAAGGGCAGCAGGTGTCCTACGAGCAGTACTTC.

The chain has TRBV9 and TRBJ2-5, with TRBD1 identical over 9 bases. CDR3 length equals 16 residues. The germline gives CDR1 SGDLS, CDR2 YYNGEE. After removal of 0 bases from V and 2 bases from J, the junction contained 5 bases not matched to a gene. The CDR3 sequence is CASSVGLGQGQETQYF. CDR3 in DNA: TGTGCCAGCAGCGTAGGGCTGGGACAGGGACAAGAGACCCAGTACTTC. The variable domain in full, completed from reference TRBV9 and TRBJ2-5, reads DSGVTQTPKHLITATGQRVTLRCSPRSGDLSVYWYQQSLDQGLQFLIQYYNGEERAKGNILERFSAQQFPDLHSELNLSSLELGDSALYFCASSVGLGQGQETQYFGPGTRLLVL.

This clone was seen more than once but under ten times. The chain combines TRBV6-6 with TRBJ2-6; 9 bases align to TRBD1. Germline V CDR1 and CDR2: MNHNY, SVGAGI (reference sequence). The J segment lost 9 bases and the V segment lost 6 bases, leaving 12 bases of the junction unmatched. CDR3 length: 16 residues. The DNA for the CDR3 is TGTGCCAGCAGAGACACAGGACAGGGGAAAGTCAACGTCCTGACTTTC. It yields the protein CASRDTGQGKVNVLTF.

This sequence joins TRBV18 and TRBJ2-1, with D possibly being TRBD1 (5 bases). Germline V CDR1 and CDR2: KGHSH, LQKENI. Deletions cut 6 bases from V and 7 bases from J, with 13 bases between. CDR3 length equals 13 residues. The CDR3 sequence: CASSMQGRNEQFF. The CDR3 coding sequence is TGTGCCAGCTCGATGCAGGGCCGAAATGAGCAGTTCTTC.

The chain links TRBV30 to TRBJ2-1; 9 bases match TRBD1. The CDR3 totals 15 residues. V lost 4 bases and J lost 5; bases outside the gene matches: 9. Germline V gene lookup returns CDR1 GTSNPN and CDR2 SVGIG (reference sequence). The CDR3 coding sequence is TGTGCCTGGACCCCCCGGGACAGGGCGCACAATGAGCAGTTCTTC. It codes for CAWTPRDRAHNEQFF. The variable domain in full, with the rest retrieved from reference TRBV30 and TRBJ2-1, is SQTIHQWPATLVQPVGSPLSLECTVEGTSNPNLYWYRQAAGRGLQLLFYSVGIGQISSEVPQNLSASRPQDRQFILSSKKLLLSDSGFYLCAWTPRDRAHNEQFFGPGTRLTVL.

The V gene is TRBV6-1, the J gene TRBJ1-4; perhaps TRBD1 as D (6 bases). The germline CDR1 and CDR2 sequences are MNHNS and SASEGT. The V and J ends lost 3 bases and 7 bases respectively, with 12 bases between them. The CDR3 is 14 amino acids. The CDR3 DNA reads as TGTGCCAGCAGTGATGCGGGGGCGGGTGAAAAACTGTTTTTT. Translated, it gives CASSDAGAGEKLFF.

This clone has more than one count but fewer than ten. V is TRBV4-1 and J is TRBJ1-2; 8 positions match TRBD1. CDR1 and CDR2 from the germline V gene are MGHRA and YSYEKL. The CDR3 extends over 17 amino acids. Losses at the gene ends were 0 bases for V and 3 bases for J; bases not matched to a gene: 9. In DNA, the CDR3 is TGCGCCAGCAGCCAAGAGGAGGACAGGGTGTGGCACTATGGCTACACCTTC. Translation: CASSQEEDRVWHYGYTF.

The chain joins TRBV6-6 to TRBJ2-7; possibly TRBD1 for D (8 bases). With 8 bases removed from V and 2 bases from J, the gap between germline ends came to 13 bases. The germline gives CDR1 MNHNY, CDR2 SVGAGI (reference sequence). The CDR3 loop spans 13 amino acids. CDR3 DNA sequence: TGTGCCAGCGGTACAGGGGGGGCCTACGAGCAGTACTTC. Amino acids: CASGTGGAYEQYF.

As concerns this clone: It is likely a read error, because the conserved phenylalanine at the end of the CDR3 is missing. V gene TRBV6-1 combines with J gene TRBJ2-3; 8 bases agree with TRBD1. V shed 1 base and J 2 bases; nucleotides not matched to a gene: 2. Germline V gene lookup returns CDR1 MNHNS and CDR2 SASEGT. The CDR3 totals 15 residues. The CDR3 spells CASSEGRGLTDTQYL. The CDR3 DNA reads TGTGCCAGCAGTGAAGGCAGGGGGCTCACAGATACGCAGTATCTT.

V gene TRBV27 combines with J gene TRBJ2-5; 7 nucleotides line up with TRBD1. V shed 6 bases, J shed 2 bases, and the junction held 3 bases outside the gene matches. Germline V gene lookup returns CDR1 MNHEY and CDR2 SMNVEV (reference sequence). The CDR3 runs to 13 residues. The DNA for the CDR3 is TGTGCCAGCAGCCGGACAGGTCAAGAGACCCAGTACTTC. This gives the protein CASSRTGQETQYF.

This clone appeared once. The CDR3 is CASSSQRGGGTDTQYF. In nucleotides, the CDR3 is TGCGCCAGCAGCTCCCAGCGGGGGGGCGGGACAGATACGCAGTATTTT. The chain combines TRBV5-1 with TRBJ2-3; 10 positions match TRBD2. V lost 3 bases, J lost 3 bases, and 7 bases stayed unmatched. The CDR3 contains 16 residues. The germline CDR1 and CDR2 sequences are SGHRS and YFSETQ.

V and J are TRBV10-3 and TRBJ2-5, with no clear D. The CDR3 consists of 15 residues. Between the trimmed V and J ends, which lost 2 bases and 0 bases, there was a span of 10 bases. Germline values: CDR1 ENHRY, CDR2 SYGVKD. The CDR3 bases are TGTGCCATCAGTGAGCCGCAAGAGTACCAAGAGACCCAGTACTTC. It specifies CAISEPQEYQETQYF.

CDR3 nucleotides: TGTGCCTGGAGCGCTAGCGGGGCTAGCACAGATACGCAGTATTTT. Residues: CAWSASGASTDTQYF. The chain carries TRBV30 and TRBJ2-3; 9 nucleotides align to TRBD2. From germline, CDR1 is GTSNPN and CDR2 SVGIG (reference sequence). Germline trimming cut 3 bases from V and 0 bases from J; bases unmatched to any gene: 4. The CDR3 totals 15 residues.

This clone was picked up a small number of times. This sequence joins TRBV25-1 and TRBJ1-3; 7 positions match TRBD1. The V and J ends lost 4 bases and 2 bases, in that order; junction bases with no gene match: 2. This CDR3 comprises 14 residues. Germline CDR1 and CDR2: MGHDK and SYGVNS. CDR3 sequence reads: CASSGTGPGNTIYF. In DNA form, the CDR3 reads TGTGCCAGCAGTGGGACAGGACCTGGAAACACCATATATTTT.

This chain links TRBV30 with TRBJ2-7; 13 nucleotides match TRBD2. The V gene's germline CDR1 is GTSNPN and CDR2 SVGIG (reference sequence). V shed 2 bases and J 7 bases; nucleotides not matched to a gene: 5. This CDR3 comprises 14 residues. The CDR3 here is CAWSTSGRVGEQYF. The CDR3 DNA reads TGTGCCTGGAGTACTAGCGGGAGGGTGGGGGAGCAGTACTTC.

This clone was recorded once. This chain links TRBV30 with TRBJ1-1; D might be TRBD1 (5 bases). Trimming removed 4 bases at V and 0 bases at J, with 21 bases between. The CDR3 contains 17 residues. Germline lookup yields CDR1 GTSNPN and CDR2 SVGIG (reference sequence). The CDR3 DNA reads as TGTGCCTGGACCCGGGTGGGGCAGGGCGCTTTGAACACTGAAGCTTTCTTT. Translation gives CAWTRVGQGALNTEAFF.

The V and J genes are TRBV6-6 and TRBJ2-1; a possible D gene is TRBD1 (6 bases). V lost 5 bases and J lost 3, with 17 bases in between. This CDR3 comprises 16 residues. Germline loops: CDR1 MNHNY, CDR2 SVGAGI (reference sequence). CDR3 DNA: TGTGCCAGCAGTAGGGTGACAGGACAGCTCTACAATGAGCAGTTCTTC. Protein sequence: CASSRVTGQLYNEQFF.

V gene TRBV10-3 combines with J gene TRBJ1-5; possible D gene TRBD1, 6 bases. This CDR3 comprises 15 residues. V lost 2 bases and J lost 6, with 14 bases in between. From germline, CDR1 is ENHRY and CDR2 SYGVKD. The CDR3 DNA follows: TGTGCCATCAGTGAGGACAAGGGGACACCTCAGCCCCAGCATTTT. This gives the protein CAISEDKGTPQPQHF.